Presented here are 5 T cell receptor beta chains from one specimen sequenced in a study of response to subunit inactivated influenza vaccine. TCRdb re-called the RT-PCR reads with MiXCR, one entry per CDR3 protein. The table includes fewer than 600,000 distinct CDR3 sequences, roughly 7.6% detected once. This material consisted of PBMCs from blood, taken 23 to 25 months after vaccination. These receptors originate from a man aged 50-75 years who received an inactivated influenza vaccine.

This clonotype was detected many times. The chain uses TRBV7-9 and TRBJ1-6; no clear D. Between the trimmed V and J ends, which lost 8 bases and 11 bases, there was a span of 19 bases. The germline CDR1 and CDR2 sequences are SEHNR and FQNEAQ (reference sequence). CDR3 length: 14 residues. The CDR3 reads CASALGSSSAPLHF. The CDR3 region has the DNA TGTGCCAGCGCCTTGGGGTCCTCAAGCGCACCCCTCCACTTT.

The table lists this clonotype with a few counts. The chain recombines TRBV5-1 with TRBJ2-3; 9 positions match TRBD2. This CDR3 region has 17 residues. V gave up 1 base and J gave up 2 bases; unmatched junction bases: 8. CDR1 is SGHRS, CDR2 YFSETQ, per germline. This chain's CDR3 is CASSLWGSGGSTDTQYF. The DNA of the CDR3 is TGCGCCAGCAGCTTGTGGGGTAGCGGGGGCTCCACAGATACGCAGTATTTT.

The V call is TRBV5-6, the J call TRBJ2-7, with D maybe TRBD1 (6 bases). V lost 4 bases and J lost 2, with 16 bases in between. The length of the CDR3 is 15 residues. In germline, CDR1 is SGHDT, CDR2 YYEEEE. This CDR3 reads CASSPVRQAAYEQYF. As DNA, the CDR3 is TGTGCCAGCAGCCCCGTGAGACAGGCGGCCTACGAGCAGTACTTC.

This clonotype was counted ten times or more. The chain joins TRBV12-3 or TRBV12-4 to TRBJ2-3; maybe TRBD2 (6 bases). CDR3 size: 13 residues. Trimming removed 6 bases at V and 4 bases at J, with 11 bases between. In DNA, the CDR3 is TGTGCCAGCAGCCGCGGGACCGCAGATACGCAGTATTTT. It encodes CASSRGTADTQYF.

This clonotype occurred many times. CDR3 residues: CASSSGGPAGELFF. Written as DNA, the CDR3 is TGCGCCAGTTCTTCAGGGGGCCCGGCCGGGGAGCTGTTTTTT. The chain combines TRBV23-1 with TRBJ2-2, with 8 bases that match TRBD1. TRBV23-1 is an ORF, and what it does is uncertain. With V trimmed by 9 bases and J by 6 bases, 9 bases remained unmatched. The CDR3 length is 14 residues.